This T cell receptor (beta chain) was observed in a study of shared clonotypes between healthy human individuals. Across the whole study: CD8 memory received one plate per donor, CD8 naive two, CD4 memory three and CD4 naive three.

Study results and limitations: Approximately 4.5% was the fraction of naive CD4 clonotypes found shared across several donors.

Cells designated naive CD8 were CD45RO-negative and were positively selected for CCR7, with terminally differentiated effector memory CD45RA+ cells excluded. Replicate PCRs run on sorted subsets employed roughly 190 ng DNA, around 31,000 T cell genomes. This table comes from immunoSEQ multiplex PCR, and its TCRdb copy is limited to in-frame clones, with some not included. The sample lists about 2.1 million clones; 80% to 95% were seen once. The CDR3 is 16 amino acids. Germline CDR1 SEHNR, CDR2 FQNEAQ (reference sequence). J lost 7 bases, V lost 5 bases, and 12 bases had no gene match. As for this clone: Its antigen is still unknown.

Material: naive CD8+ T cells from PBMCs. This clonotype was sampled from a man between 18 and 29 years old in good health. Some clones in this sample may be carry-over from other donors' samples. The V and J genes are TRBV7-9 and TRBJ2-4, with 9 positions matching TRBD2. The CDR3 reads CASSPLLAGVRNIQYF. CDR3 DNA: TGTGCCAGCAGCCCACTACTAGCGGGCGTGAGGAACATTCAGTACTTC.